These 18 T cell receptor beta chains came from one sample sequenced in a study of PD-1 blockade in classical Hodgkin lymphoma. Each of the patients experienced relapse following autologous stem cell transplantation, and their brentuximab vedotin exposure differed. Profiling relied on immunoSEQ multiplex PCR, and the TCRdb table lists in-frame clones only, not all of them. The sample has roughly 41,000 clones, around 75% seen once. The specimen comprised peripheral blood mononuclear cells (PBMCs), sampled at baseline. The source is a human donor with classical Hodgkin lymphoma.

The genes are TRBV4-3 and TRBJ2-3; D not certain. V gave up 0 bases and J gave up 0 bases, with 7 bases separating them. Germline CDR1 LGHNA, CDR2 YSLEER. The CDR3 length is 15 residues. CDR3 residues: CASSQEGTSTDTQYF. The CDR3 DNA reads as TGCGCCAGCAGCCAAGAAGGTACTAGCACAGATACGCAGTATTTT.

The chain employs TRBV29-1 and TRBJ2-2; tentative D call: TRBD1 (6 bases). The CDR3 runs to 15 residues. Looked up from germline, CDR1 is SQVTM and CDR2 is ANQGSEA. V shed 4 bases and J shed 2 bases, with 14 bases lying between them. The DNA for the CDR3 is TGCAGCGTTGGCGTACAGGGCCGAAACACCGGGGAGCTGTTTTTT. Translation gives CSVGVQGRNTGELFF.

For this clone: Other DNA sequences in the same sample also yield this CDR3. The rearrangement uses TRBV30 and TRBJ2-7; the match to TRBD2 covers 9 bases. Germline assignment: CDR1 GTSNPN and CDR2 SVGIG (reference sequence). The trim removed 2 bases at V and 3 bases at J, leaving 5 bases unmatched. The CDR3 contains 14 residues. The CDR3 coding sequence is TGTGCCTGGAGTCGCCTAGCGGGGAGCTACGAGCAGTACTTC. It translates to CAWSRLAGSYEQYF.

The chain combines TRBV5-4 with TRBJ2-5; no firm D call. The CDR3 spans 14 residues. V gave up 0 bases and J gave up 1 base, with 7 bases separating them. The germline V gene has CDR1 SGHNT and CDR2 YYREEE (reference sequence). CDR3 amino acids: CASSLAASQETQYF. As DNA, the CDR3 is TGTGCCAGCAGCTTGGCCGCTTCCCAAGAGACCCAGTACTTC.

The V and J genes are TRBV19 and TRBJ2-7; tentatively, D is TRBD1 (5 bases). Germline assignment: CDR1 LNHDA and CDR2 SQIVND (reference sequence). The CDR3 covers 15 residues. CDR3 coding DNA: TGTGCTTTAACAGGTGGGTCCGACAATACTTACGAGCAGTACTTC. Encoded protein: CALTGGSDNTYEQYF.

The DNA for the CDR3 is TGCGCCAGCAGACCCCAACTAGCGGGAGTTACCTACGAGCAGTACTTC. Its translation is CASRPQLAGVTYEQYF. The chain links TRBV5-1 to TRBJ2-7; TRBD2 aligns across 11 bases. This CDR3 comprises 16 residues. With 5 bases clipped from V and 2 bases from J, the junction kept 9 bases outside the gene matches. Germline lookup yields CDR1 SGHRS and CDR2 YFSETQ.

V usage is TRBV9 and J usage is TRBJ2-7; 9 bases map to TRBD1. The ends lost 0 bases at V and 5 bases at J; junction bases unmatched: 6. CDR3 length: 15 amino acids. CDR1 SGDLS and CDR2 YYNGEE come from the germline V gene. CDR3 residues: CASSVAGTGQHEQYF. CDR3 nucleotide sequence: TGTGCCAGCAGCGTAGCCGGGACAGGGCAACACGAGCAGTACTTC.

The V gene is TRBV25-1, the J gene TRBJ2-7; the D is unclear. Germline values: CDR1 MGHDK, CDR2 SYGVNS. The CDR3 contains 13 residues. Trimming pared 8 bases from V and 4 bases from J, leaving 15 bases between. The CDR3 reads CASRSRGGYEQYF. Written as DNA, the CDR3 is TGTGCCAGCCGGTCCCGCGGCGGTTACGAGCAGTACTTC.

The V call is TRBV11-2, the J call TRBJ2-7; the D gene is possibly TRBD1 (5 bases). Per germline, CDR1 SGHAT and CDR2 FQNNGV. The CDR3 extends over 14 amino acids. V lost 5 bases and J 3 bases, leaving 14 bases between the germline ends. The chain's CDR3 is CASSLRRQYYEQYF. The CDR3 coding sequence is TGTGCCAGCAGCCTTAGGCGACAGTACTACGAGCAGTACTTC.

The chain employs TRBV6-1 and TRBJ1-1; D perhaps matches TRBD1 (5 bases). Trimming stripped 4 bases from V and 1 base from J, with 10 bases between. The germline gives CDR1 MNHNS, CDR2 SASEGT. The CDR3 extends over 14 amino acids. The CDR3 loop is CASSAGGTNTEAFF. The CDR3 DNA reads TGTGCCAGCAGTGCGGGGGGAACGAACACTGAAGCTTTCTTT.

The chain links TRBV6-1 to TRBJ1-1; D might be TRBD1 (5 bases). This CDR3 is 13 amino acids long. Germline V gene lookup returns CDR1 MNHNS and CDR2 SASEGT. Trimming took off 7 bases at V and 4 bases at J, with 13 bases between the two ends. CDR3 loop: CASMRGGSTEAFF. The CDR3 DNA reads TGTGCCAGCATGAGGGGCGGCAGCACTGAAGCTTTCTTT.

The rearrangement joins TRBV21-1 to TRBJ2-3; the table calls TRBD1, which could not be checked here. TRBV21-1 is a pseudogene segment. The CDR3 loop spans 16 amino acids. CDR3 amino acids: CASRTVTGPPTDTQYF. The CDR3 nucleotides are TGTGCCAGCAGGACCGTGACAGGGCCACCCACAGATACGCAGTATTTT.

This clone was seen a few times. This chain joins TRBV19 and TRBJ1-1; tentative D call: TRBD1 (5 bases). Germline V gene data show CDR1 as LNHDA and CDR2 as SQIVND (reference sequence). This CDR3 spans 14 amino acids. Trimming left V 6 bases short and J 5 bases short, with 16 bases between. DNA of the CDR3: TGTGCCAGTAGCATCACAGGTATCGGGACTGAAGCTTTCTTT. As protein: CASSITGIGTEAFF.

This clone was found a few times. The chain is built from TRBV6-5 and TRBJ2-1; D is unclear. The germline gives CDR1 MNHEY, CDR2 SVGAGI. Trimming removed 6 bases at V and 1 base at J, with 4 bases between. The CDR3 has 12 residues. Here the CDR3 reads CASRSSYNEQFF. CDR3 DNA: TGTGCCAGCAGGTCATCCTACAATGAGCAGTTCTTC.

This clone turned up a few times. The V and J genes are TRBV25-1 and TRBJ1-2; maybe TRBD1 (6 bases). Trimming pared 2 bases from V and 4 bases from J, leaving 14 bases between. The CDR3 runs to 15 residues. Germline assignment: CDR1 MGHDK and CDR2 SYGVNS. The CDR3 DNA reads TGTGCCAGCAGTGAAACCCACTCGACAGGCTATGGCTACACCTTC. This sequence encodes CASSETHSTGYGYTF.

This clone was counted a few times. The chain combines TRBV10-3 with TRBJ1-2; tentatively, D is TRBD1 (5 bases). The CDR3 extends over 14 amino acids. Between the trimmed V and J ends, which lost 4 bases and 4 bases, there was a span of 13 bases. Germline CDR1 ENHRY, CDR2 SYGVKD. Written as DNA, the CDR3 is TGTGCCATCAGTGTGGGGGGGGGACCCTATGGCTACACCTTC. It specifies CAISVGGGPYGYTF.

This clone was seen more than once but under ten times. The rearrangement links TRBV15 to TRBJ1-3; D is unclear. Germline V gives CDR1 LNHNV, CDR2 YYDKDF (reference sequence). This CDR3 is built from 12 residues. V lost 2 bases and J lost 5, with 4 bases in between. As DNA, the CDR3 is TGTGCCACCAGCAGATTTAGAAACACCATATATTTT. It is translated as CATSRFRNTIYF. The full variable domain, with the rest looked up from reference TRBV15 and TRBJ1-3, is DAMVIQNPRYQVTQFGKPVTLSCSQTLNHNVMYWYQQKSSQAPKLLFHYYDKDFNNEADTPDNFQSRRPNTSFCFLDIRSPGLGDTAMYLCATSRFRNTIYFGEGSWLTVV.

V gene TRBV14 combines with J gene TRBJ1-3; D is unclear. The V end was cut by 4 bases, the J end by 4 bases, with 8 bases between. CDR1 is SGHDN, CDR2 FVKESK, per germline. CDR3 length equals 13 residues. The CDR3 loop is CASSLNSGNTIYF. The CDR3 region has the DNA TGTGCCAGCAGCCTTAATTCCGGAAACACCATATATTTT.